These 8 T cell receptor beta chains were sequenced from one sample in a study of cytomegalovirus exposure and HLA in healthy donors. The study ran its PCR with 60 Vbeta and 13 Jbeta primers. Profiled with immunoSEQ multiplex PCR; TCRdb holds only in-frame clones, not every one. The sample records around 180,000 clones, roughly 83% being singletons. The source material was PBMCs. These receptors all stem from a boy younger than 10 in good health and CMV-seronegative.

This clone was counted between two and nine times. This chain joins TRBV7-8 and TRBJ2-7; 13 nucleotides line up with TRBD2. From germline, CDR1 is SGHVS and CDR2 FQNEAQ. The CDR3 loop spans 15 amino acids. After removal of 5 bases from V and 6 bases from J, the junction contained 7 bases not matched to a gene. CDR3 loop: CASSVSTSGGVEQYV. In DNA form, the CDR3 reads TGTGCCAGCAGCGTCAGCACTAGCGGGGGGGTCGAGCAGTACGTC.

The chain links TRBV18 to TRBJ1-1; D unclear. Germline CDR1 KGHSH, CDR2 LQKENI. V shed 1 base and J shed 5 bases, with 14 bases lying between them. There are 15 residues in the CDR3. Here the CDR3 reads CASSPLTGSHTEAFF. DNA of the CDR3: TGTGCCAGCTCACCACTCACGGGGAGTCATACTGAAGCTTTCTTT.

The V and J genes are TRBV5-1 and TRBJ2-6; D gene ambiguous. The V end lost 0 bases, the J end lost 3 bases, and 10 bases lay between the germline ends. Per the germline V gene, CDR1 is SGHRS and CDR2 is YFSETQ. This CDR3 has 16 amino acids. CDR3 DNA: TGCGCCAGCAGCTTGGAATCGAGGAGTGGGGCCAACGTCCTGACTTTC. This sequence encodes CASSLESRSGANVLTF.

This chain joins TRBV27 and TRBJ2-1; 7 bases line up with TRBD2. J was trimmed by 4 bases and V by 5 bases; bases with no gene match: 14. This CDR3 comprises 17 residues. Germline V CDR1 and CDR2: MNHEY, SMNVEV (reference sequence). The CDR3: CASSPNRGVGKYNEQFF. The CDR3 DNA reads TGTGCCAGCAGTCCAAATCGGGGGGTCGGAAAGTACAATGAGCAGTTCTTC.

The chain carries TRBV19 and TRBJ2-1, with TRBD2 matching over 9 bases. CDR1 is LNHDA, CDR2 SQIVND, per germline (reference sequence). V was clipped by 5 bases and J by 5 bases; unmatched bases: 10. The CDR3 runs 16 residues. CDR3 bases: TGTGCCAGTAGTCCGATCCGGCTAGCGGGAAACAATGAGCAGTTCTTC. It specifies CASSPIRLAGNNEQFF.

V gene TRBV30 combines with J gene TRBJ2-2; D unresolved. The CDR3 loop spans 14 amino acids. V was clipped by 0 bases and J by 1 base, with 6 bases between them. Per the germline V gene, CDR1 is GTSNPN and CDR2 is SVGIG (reference sequence). The chain's CDR3 is CAWSVLQNTGELFF. CDR3 in DNA: TGTGCCTGGAGTGTACTTCAGAACACCGGGGAGCTGTTTTTT.

This sequence joins TRBV6-6 and TRBJ2-7, with D possibly matching TRBD2 (5 bases). Trimming pared 6 bases from V and 2 bases from J, leaving 17 bases between. This CDR3 is 15 amino acids long. Looked up from germline, CDR1 is MNHNY and CDR2 is SVGAGI (reference sequence). DNA of the CDR3: TGTGCCAGCAGCCGCGGACTCCACCGCGCCTACGAGCAGTACTTC. Its protein product is CASSRGLHRAYEQYF.

This chain uses TRBV2 with TRBJ2-2, with 8 bases matching TRBD1. The CDR3 is 14 amino acids. From germline, CDR1 is SNHLY and CDR2 FYNNEI. V gave up 4 bases and J gave up 7 bases; unmatched junction bases: 5. In DNA, the CDR3 is TGTGCCAGCAGTGGGGACAGGCTGATCGGGGAGCTGTTTTTT. Protein product: CASSGDRLIGELFF.